The 16 T cell receptor beta chains presented below share a single source sample, sequenced in a study of CD8+ T cells in alopecia areata. It was cDNA, reverse transcribed from extracted RNA, that served as the sequencing template. Generated by immunoSEQ multiplex PCR, the TCRdb table keeps only in-frame clones and is missing some. The table has some 190,000 clones, approximately 50% seen once. As for treatment: oral pan-JAK inhibitor, 5-10 mg twice daily. The sample was CD8+ T cells sorted from blood, taken at week 52, from a patient treated with tofacitinib. The origin of the receptors is a human donor with alopecia areata.

This clone was detected only once. V is TRBV5-6 and J is TRBJ2-7, with D maybe TRBD1 (6 bases). CDR3 length equals 16 residues. Germline CDR1 and CDR2: SGHDT and YYEEEE. Trimming stripped 4 bases from V and 6 bases from J, with 23 bases between. The CDR3 protein is CASSGSSSQGLGEQYF. The CDR3 nucleotides are TGTGCCAGCAGCGGGTCCTCCTCTCAGGGGCTGGGCGAGCAGTACTTC.

There are a few counts of this clone. The rearrangement uses TRBV5-8 and TRBJ2-3; maybe TRBD1 (6 bases). In germline, CDR1 is SGHTS, CDR2 YDEGEE. The CDR3 sequence is 13 residues long. The V end was cut by 4 bases, the J end by 7 bases, with 13 bases between. CDR3 bases: TGTGCCAGCAGCCGTCAACAGGGATATACGCAGTATTTT. It yields the protein CASSRQQGYTQYF.

The chain combines TRBV29-1 with TRBJ1-2, with D hard to call. The V end was cut by 8 bases, the J end by 4 bases, with 11 bases between. This CDR3 is built from 11 residues. Germline values: CDR1 SQVTM, CDR2 ANQGSEA. CDR3: CSSTGGYGYTF. For the CDR3, the DNA is TGCAGCTCTACGGGTGGCTATGGCTACACCTTC.

The genes are TRBV7-9 and TRBJ1-1, with 7 bases identical to TRBD1. This CDR3 comprises 15 residues. The germline gives CDR1 SEHNR, CDR2 FQNEAQ (reference sequence). The V segment lost 5 bases and the J segment 2 bases; nucleotides outside the gene matches: 8. This CDR3 reads CASSTYRGRNTEAFF. The CDR3 nucleotides are TGTGCCAGCAGCACCTACAGGGGCCGTAACACTGAAGCTTTCTTT.

The chain recombines TRBV7-9 with TRBJ2-5; the D gene could be TRBD1 or TRBD2 (7 bases each). The J call may be wrong; the DNA end is better matched by TRBJ2-7. Germline CDR1 is SEHNR and CDR2 is FQNEAQ (reference sequence). The CDR3 has 15 amino acids. The CDR3 coding sequence is TGTGCCAGCACCCCAGGGGGGGGTGCCGCCTACGAGCAGTACTTC. Its protein is CASTPGGGAAYEQYF.

The chain recombines TRBV2 with TRBJ2-7; 9 positions match TRBD1. Per germline, CDR1 SNHLY and CDR2 FYNNEI. The CDR3 runs to 15 residues. After removal of 6 bases from V and 2 bases from J, the junction contained 8 bases not matched to a gene. The CDR3 reads CASSPDRGFPYEQYF. CDR3 in DNA: TGTGCCAGCAGCCCAGACAGGGGGTTCCCCTACGAGCAGTACTTC.

This clone was detected a few times. The gene calls are TRBV13 and TRBJ1-4; TRBD1 matches 7 bases. V lost 0 bases to trimming and J lost 3 bases; unmatched junction nucleotides: 4. Germline V lookup: CDR1 PRHDT, CDR2 FYEKMQ (reference sequence). This CDR3 contains 16 residues. The chain's CDR3 is CASSLGLQGPNEKLFF. In DNA form, the CDR3 reads TGTGCCAGCAGCTTAGGCCTACAGGGGCCTAATGAAAAACTGTTTTTT.

This clone has a single count. The chain is built from TRBV30 and TRBJ2-2, with a tentative D call TRBD1 (6 bases). The CDR3 sequence is 13 residues long. V lost 3 bases to trimming and J lost 6 bases, with 11 bases between them. CDR1 is GTSNPN, CDR2 SVGIG, per germline (reference sequence). The CDR3: CAWSLAGAGELFF. The CDR3 nucleotides read TGTGCCTGGAGCTTAGCAGGGGCCGGGGAGCTGTTTTTT.

The chain employs TRBV30 and TRBJ2-5; 7 bases align to TRBD1. After removal of 5 bases from V and 5 bases from J, the junction contained 8 bases not matched to a gene. There are 13 residues in the CDR3. Germline V CDR1 and CDR2: GTSNPN, SVGIG (reference sequence). The DNA for the CDR3 is TGTGCCTGGGACCGGGACAGAGGGGAGACCCAGTACTTC. This codes for CAWDRDRGETQYF.

The table lists this clone with a few counts. This sequence joins TRBV23-1 and TRBJ1-1; 7 bases align to TRBD1. TRBV23-1 is known as an ORF, though its function is uncertain. The CDR3 has 14 amino acids. J was trimmed by 4 bases and V by 0 bases; bases with no gene match: 2. DNA of the CDR3: TGCGCCAGCAGTCAATCGAGACAGGGCACTGAAGCTTTCTTT. Translated, it gives CASSQSRQGTEAFF.

This clone showed up just a few times. The chain links TRBV7-9 to TRBJ2-1; D ambiguous. CDR3 length: 12 amino acids. Trimming left V 3 bases short and J 10 bases short, with 10 bases between. Germline lookup yields CDR1 SEHNR and CDR2 FQNEAQ (reference sequence). The CDR3 DNA reads TGTGCCAGCAGCTTCGACGACGGGGAGCAGTTCTTC. Protein product: CASSFDDGEQFF.

CDR3 protein: CASSSRTGGDTQYF. The CDR3 region has the DNA TGCGCCAGCAGCTCCCGGACAGGTGGAGATACGCAGTATTTT. The chain has TRBV4-1 and TRBJ2-3; 7 nucleotides align to TRBD1. Trimming at V came to 5 bases and at J to 5 bases, leaving 7 bases not matched to a gene. The germline gives CDR1 MGHRA, CDR2 YSYEKL. The CDR3 consists of 14 residues.

The V and J genes are TRBV7-2 and TRBJ2-5; D tentatively fits TRBD1 or TRBD2 (6 bases each). The CDR3 runs 16 residues. Trimming pared 5 bases from V and 5 bases from J, leaving 21 bases between. Germline CDR1 and CDR2: SGHTA and FQGNSA. This CDR3 reads CASSPERGQGRETQYF. For the CDR3, the DNA is TGTGCCAGCAGCCCCGAGCGCGGCCAGGGGAGGGAGACCCAGTACTTC.

This clone was picked up one time. This chain connects TRBV30 to TRBJ2-5; D unresolved. The CDR3 consists of 13 residues. Trimming stripped 3 bases from V and 5 bases from J, with 13 bases between. The germline V gene encodes CDR1 GTSNPN and CDR2 SVGIG (reference sequence). The CDR3 DNA follows: TGTGCCTGGAGCCCCCTGGACGGGGAGACCCAGTACTTC. It yields the protein CAWSPLDGETQYF.

This clone was detected ten times or more. The chain couples TRBV29-1 to TRBJ1-2, with D maybe TRBD1 (6 bases). The CDR3 is 12 residues long. Trimming shortened V by 3 bases and J by 7 bases, and 12 bases separated the two germline ends. Germline V lookup: CDR1 SQVTM, CDR2 ANQGSEA. For the CDR3, the DNA is TGCAGCGTTGATCTGGGGGCGGGTGGCTACACCTTC. It is translated as CSVDLGAGGYTF. The whole variable domain, remainder taken from reference TRBV29-1 and TRBJ1-2, is SAVISQKPSRDICQRGTSLTIQCQVDSQVTMMFWYRQQPGQSLTLIATANQGSEATYESGFVIDKFPISRPNLTFSTLTVSNMSPEDSSIYLCSVDLGAGGYTFGSGTRLTVV.

This clone has ten or more counts. The rearrangement uses TRBV7-2 and TRBJ2-3; D remains unclear. Germline lookup yields CDR1 SGHTA and CDR2 FQGNSA. Between the trimmed V and J ends, which lost 5 bases and 4 bases, there was a span of 10 bases. The CDR3 is 13 residues long. CDR3 residues: CASSTKSADTQYF. For the CDR3, the DNA is TGTGCCAGCAGCACTAAGTCCGCAGATACGCAGTATTTT.